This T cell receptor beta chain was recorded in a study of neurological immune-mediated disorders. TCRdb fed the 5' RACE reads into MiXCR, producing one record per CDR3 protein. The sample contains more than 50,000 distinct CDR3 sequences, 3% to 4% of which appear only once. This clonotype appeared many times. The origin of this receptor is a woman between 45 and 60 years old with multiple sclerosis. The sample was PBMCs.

The DNA of the CDR3 is TGTGCCAGCAGTCTCGACAGGGTTGCTGGCTACACCTTC. Its translation is CASSLDRVAGYTF. The rearrangement links TRBV7-8 to TRBJ1-2; 7 nucleotides match TRBD1. Trimming cost V 6 bases and J 7 bases; bases outside gene matches: 8. The CDR3 contains 13 residues. Germline V gives CDR1 SGHVS, CDR2 FQNEAQ.